Shown below are 25 T cell receptor beta chains from a single sample sequenced in a study of tumor-infiltrating lymphocytes in primary liver carcinoma. Extraction of RNA together with DNA used about 17-30 mg of unsorted bulk tissue. Synthesis of TCR beta cDNA was carried out from 450 to 650 ng total RNA with a constant-region primer. ARM-PCR was slightly modified, and three nested multiplex PCR rounds with it gave rise to the TCR beta libraries. The study ran its first two PCR rounds for nine to eleven cycles each, using TRBV1-TRBV30 forward primers and a C-beta reverse primer. MiXCR, run by TCRdb on the multiplex PCR reads, gives a single entry per CDR3 protein. There are 150,000 to 200,000 distinct CDR3 sequences in the sample; around 85% occur only once, and around 18% lies in the top ten. Sample: tumor tissue from primary liver carcinoma. These receptors all come from a man aged 40-49 years with primary liver carcinoma and hepatitis B virus infection.

To note about this clonotype: A read error may account for a junction end that differs from germline. The CDR3 DNA sequence: TGCGCCAGCAGCCAACCTGGAGAGTCCGACCAGAACTTC. Translating it yields CASSQPGESDQNF. The genes are TRBV4-3 and TRBJ2-7, with unresolved D. The germline V gene encodes CDR1 LGHNA and CDR2 YSLEER. There are 13 residues in the CDR3.

Points on this clonotype: The missing conserved phenylalanine or tryptophan at the end of this CDR3 makes a read error likely. No DNA is shown, since the ends of the CDR3 on it are uncertain; the CDR3 is the one TCRdb lists. The genes are TRBV12-3 or TRBV12-4 and TRBJ1-2. The CDR3 is 13 residues long, counting both termini. This CDR3 is CASNLTGLVGYIL.

The sample holds a few counts of this clonotype. The junction does not match germline at one end; this may be a read error. J is TRBJ2-7 and V is TRBV4-2; the match to TRBD2 covers 10 bases. This CDR3 is 16 amino acids long. Germline lookup yields CDR1 LGHNA and CDR2 YNFKEQ. In DNA form, the CDR3 reads TGTGCTAGCAGCCAAGATGGGACTAGCGACTCCTACGAGCAGTACTTC. Amino acid sequence: CASSQDGTSDSYEQYF.

Comment on this clonotype: A junction end diverges from the germline sequence, so it may reflect a read error. This chain joins TRBV5-6 and TRBJ2-7, with D perhaps matching TRBD2 (6 bases). The CDR3 runs 16 residues. The V gene's germline CDR1 is SGHDT and CDR2 YYEEEE. CDR3 sequence: CARSLSGVAGTYEQYF. CDR3 bases: TGTGCCAGAAGCTTGTCGGGGGTAGCTGGCACATACGAGCAGTACTTC. The full variable domain, completed using reference TRBV5-6 and TRBJ2-7, is DAGVTQSPTHLIKTRGQQVTLRCSPKSGHDTVSWYQQALGQGPQFIFQYYEEEERQRGNFPDRFSGHQFPNYSSELNVNALLLGDSALYLCARSLSGVAGTYEQYFGPGTRLTVT.

This clonotype is a singleton in its sample. A read error may produce the germline difference seen at one junction end. This sequence joins TRBV29-1 and TRBJ1-5, with D hard to call. From germline, CDR1 is SQVTM and CDR2 ANQGSEA. The CDR3 spans 13 residues. This CDR3 reads CSVVSSVSQSQHF. In DNA, the CDR3 is TGCAGCGTTGTGAGTAGTGTTAGTCAGTCCCAGCATTTT. The full variable domain, in which reference TRBV29-1 and TRBJ1-5 provide the parts outside the CDR3, is SAVISQKPSRDICQRGTSLTIQCQVDSQVTMMFWYRQQPGQSLTLIATANQGSEATYESGFVIDKFPISRPNLTFSTLTVSNMSPEDSSIYLCSVVSSVSQSQHFGDGTRLSIL.

With respect to this clonotype: One end of the junction fails to match germline, which may point to a read error. The gene calls are TRBV29-1 and TRBJ2-5; D unresolved. Germline values: CDR1 SQVTM, CDR2 ANQGSEA. This CDR3 is 14 amino acids long. The chain's CDR3 is CSFRKASIQETEYF. The CDR3 DNA follows: TGCAGCTTTAGGAAAGCATCGATTCAAGAGACCGAGTATTTC.

This clonotype has just one count. Its ends do not fully match the called genes, so a read error is possible. The CDR3 here is CASSSWERGRDSLLHF. The DNA of the CDR3 is TGCGCCAGCAGCTCCTGGGAAAGGGGAAGGGATTCACTCCTCCACTTT. This rearrangement joins TRBV4-1 to TRBJ1-6; TRBD1 might be the D (5 bases). Germline CDR1 reads MGHRA; CDR2 reads YSYEKL. The CDR3 has 16 residues.

Turning to this clonotype: Because the CDR3 is missing its conserved closing phenylalanine or tryptophan, this is likely a read error. This chain links TRBV6-2 or TRBV6-3 with TRBJ2-3; D is perhaps TRBD2 (5 bases). Germline V gene data show CDR1 as MNHEY and CDR2 as SVGEGT. The CDR3 has 13 amino acids. CDR3 coding DNA: TGCGCCAGCAGTTCGGCATTAGCGAATACGCAGTATATT. This codes for CASSSALANTQYI.

As regards this clonotype: Since the CDR3 does not end with the conserved phenylalanine or tryptophan, this likely comes from a read error. The chain combines TRBV6-2 or TRBV6-3 with TRBJ2-7; 8 bases are a match to TRBD2. The CDR3 consists of 17 residues. The V gene's germline CDR1 is MNHEY and CDR2 SVGEGT. For the CDR3, the DNA is TGTGCCAGCAGCCAGAAACCGGGACTAGGGGGGACCTACGCGCAGTACTTA. This encodes CASSQKPGLGGTYAQYL.

Points on this clonotype: The junction shows a germline mismatch at one end, possibly a read error. This chain connects TRBV6-5 to TRBJ1-5, with 7 bases matching TRBD1. The CDR3 is 15 amino acids. Germline V gene sequence: CDR1 MNHEY, CDR2 SVGAGI. The CDR3 bases are TGTGCCAGCACTTACTCCGGGACAGGCAATCAGCCCCAGCATTTT. Residues: CASTYSGTGNQPQHF.

Details on this clonotype: This may be a read error: a much more frequent sequence differs by one nucleotide. The CDR3 DNA reads TGTGCCAGCAGTTTATTAGGGAAGAACACTGATGCTTTCTTT. This gives the protein CASSLLGKNTDAFF. The chain recombines TRBV28 with TRBJ1-1; D gene uncertain. Per the germline V gene, CDR1 is MDHEN and CDR2 is SYDVKM. The length of the CDR3 is 14 residues.

Worth noting for this clonotype: An end of the junction differs from the germline gene, which may be a read error. The rearrangement uses TRBV4-1 and TRBJ1-2, with a possible D match to TRBD1 (6 bases). Germline V gives CDR1 MGHRA, CDR2 YSYEKL. This CDR3 region has 13 residues. DNA of the CDR3: TGCACCAGCAGCCTAGAGGGGGACTATGGCTACACCTTC. Its protein product is CTSSLEGDYGYTF.

This clonotype has a single count. Without the conserved terminal phenylalanine or tryptophan, this CDR3 likely stems from a read error. It is unclear where the CDR3 begins or ends on the DNA, so no DNA is shown, and the CDR3 is as TCRdb lists it. The CDR3: CASSQGHERYL. The chain employs TRBV12-3 or TRBV12-4 and TRBJ2-7; the table's D gene call, TRBD2, was not cross checked with the DNA. The CDR3 comprises 11 residues, both ends counted.

Notes on this clonotype: It may be a read error: a sequence one base away is much more abundant. The gene calls are TRBV28 and TRBJ1-2; perhaps TRBD1 as D (5 bases). CDR3 length: 12 residues. Germline-derived CDR1 and CDR2 are MDHEN and SYDVKM. This CDR3 reads CTTQTGVYGYTF. As DNA, the CDR3 is TGTACCACCCAGACGGGGGTCTATGGCTACACCTTC.

On this clonotype: Germline is not matched at one junction end, which may reflect a read error. This chain joins TRBV7-9 and TRBJ2-2; TRBD2 matches 9 bases. Germline assignment: CDR1 SEHNR and CDR2 FQNEAQ (reference sequence). There are 13 residues in the CDR3. For the CDR3, the DNA is TGTGCCAGCAGCGACAGGGTAGCGGGGGAACTGTTATTT. It translates to CASSDRVAGELLF.

The V and J genes are TRBV11-3 and TRBJ2-3; perhaps D is TRBD1 or TRBD2 (6 bases each). This CDR3 spans 17 amino acids. The germline V and J ends were trimmed by 5 bases and 6 bases, with 24 bases remaining between them. Per germline, CDR1 SGHNT and CDR2 YENEEA. The CDR3 nucleotides read TGTGCCAGCAGCATTTCCTCCTGGGGCCTAGGGGGGGATACGCAGTATTTT. Amino acid sequence: CASSISSWGLGGDTQYF.

On this clonotype itself: One end of the junction fails to match germline, which may point to a read error. The V and J genes are TRBV29-1 and TRBJ2-2; a possible D gene is TRBD1 (6 bases). The CDR3 covers 14 residues. Germline V CDR1 and CDR2: SQVTM, ANQGSEA. DNA for the CDR3: TGCAGCGTTGTCAACAGGGTGAACACCGCGGAGCTGGTTTTT. It specifies CSVVNRVNTAELVF.

To note about this clonotype: One end of the junction does not line up with germline, which may come from a read error. This chain links TRBV28 with TRBJ1-5, with 7 nucleotides matching TRBD1. This CDR3 contains 20 residues. The germline gives CDR1 MDHEN, CDR2 SYDVKM. The CDR3 reads CASREDRAAHSLTSKWIRHF. The CDR3 bases are TGTGCTAGCAGAGAAGACAGGGCCGCCCATAGCCTCACCTCCAAGTGGATCCGGCATTTT. The full variable domain, completed using reference TRBV28 and TRBJ1-5, is DVKVTQSSRYLVKRTGEKVFLECVQDMDHENMFWYRQDPGLGLRLIYFSYDVKMKEKGDIPEGYSVSREKKERFSLILESASTNQTSMYLCASREDRAAHSLTSKWIRHFGDGTRLSIL.

Concerning this clonotype itself: An end of the junction does not agree with germline; a read error may underlie this. V gene TRBV4-2 combines with J gene TRBJ2-2; 15 bases are a match to TRBD2. The CDR3 is 18 residues long. Germline CDR1 reads LGHNA; CDR2 reads YNFKEQ. CDR3 DNA sequence: TGTGCCAGCAGCCAAGATCGGACTAGCGGGAGGGGTACCGTGGAGATGTTTTTT. Translating gives CASSQDRTSGRGTVEMFF.

On this clonotype: One junction end disagrees with the germline gene, perhaps due to a read error. The V and J genes are TRBV5-5 and TRBJ1-5; D is undetermined. Looked up from germline, CDR1 is SGHKS and CDR2 is YYEKEE (reference sequence). The CDR3 spans 14 residues. DNA for the CDR3: TGTGCCAGCAGCTTGTGCGTTATGGATCAGCCCCAGCGTTTT. Translated, it gives CASSLCVMDQPQRF.

Concerning this clonotype: The junction departs from germline at one end; a sequencing error may be responsible. The chain joins TRBV29-1 to TRBJ2-3; TRBD1 might be the D (5 bases). This CDR3 spans 17 amino acids. CDR1 SQVTM and CDR2 ANQGSEA come from the germline V gene. As DNA, the CDR3 is TGCAGCGCCCCGACAGTGGGATCCCAAGAGTTGTCGGCTAAGCAGTACTTT. The encoded protein is CSAPTVGSQELSAKQYF.

As to this clonotype: At one end, the junction sequence differs from germline, possibly due to a read error. J is TRBJ2-6 and V is TRBV4-3, with D perhaps TRBD1 (5 bases). The germline gives CDR1 LGHNA, CDR2 YSLEER. This CDR3 contains 17 residues. For the CDR3, the DNA is TGCGGCAGCAGCCAAGATGGGTTCCGCTCTGGGGCCAACGTTCTAACTTTC. The encoded protein is CGSSQDGFRSGANVLTF.

A note on this clonotype: This may stem from a read error, because a much larger clone lies one nucleotide away. The CDR3 reads CASSLVQNDEQFF. The CDR3 DNA reads TGCGCCAGCAGCTTGGTGCAAAACGATGAGCAGTTCTTC. The chain recombines TRBV5-1 with TRBJ2-1; D call uncertain. V was pared by 0 bases and J by 8 bases, with 9 bases between. This CDR3 comprises 13 residues. Looked up from germline, CDR1 is SGHRS and CDR2 is YFSETQ.

The sample holds one count of this clonotype. A read error may explain this, as a much larger clone is one base away. The CDR3 sequence: CSSSYGQGSLAFF. In DNA, the CDR3 is TGCTCCAGCAGCTACGGACAGGGCTCGTTAGCTTTCTTT. The chain couples TRBV5-1 to TRBJ1-1; 8 bases agree with TRBD1. Germline V CDR1 and CDR2: SGHRS, YFSETQ. The CDR3 totals 13 residues.

For this clonotype: A read error may produce the germline difference seen at one junction end. The genes are TRBV12-3 or TRBV12-4 and TRBJ2-3, with D uncertain. This CDR3 region has 11 residues. The CDR3 nucleotides are TGTGCCATTCAGAGCACAGTTACGCAGTATTTT. It encodes CAIQSTVTQYF.